Detailed here is one T cell receptor beta chain. This entry comes from a study of blood T cell repertoires in COVID-19. The wider study: Spain, Italy and the United States supplied samples that represented acute and convalescent COVID-19.

Per germline, CDR1 SGHNT and CDR2 YYREEE (reference sequence). The CDR3 loop spans 15 amino acids. The V gene lost 4 bases and the J gene lost 7 bases, with 20 bases spanning the gap. Enrolled through a virtual design, the participants were between about 18 and 89 years of age and came from 24 US areas. Cohort 3 donors were reported recovered after two negative PCRs, clearance, or symptom resolution. How the authors handled the data: Cell counts per sample came from amplifying reference gene primers. The assay was immunoSEQ multiplex PCR, and TCRdb's table has in-frame clones only and misses some. V, J and clone size are taken as reported in that table, and D and trimming were inferred from the DNA itself. The sample gives 300,000 to 450,000 clones, around nine tenths of which show up once; 0.9% to 1.5% is in the top ten.

The specimen sequenced was PBMCs or T cells enriched from blood (not recorded which). This sequence was found in a woman in her late teens or twenties who had recovered from COVID-19. The chain links TRBV5-4 to TRBJ2-5; TRBD2 might be the D (6 bases). The DNA for the CDR3 is TGTGCCAGCAGCCCCCGGAGGGACCCCCTAGCGACCCAGTACTTC. Translation: CASSPRRDPLATQYF.